This TCR beta chain was recovered during a study of molecular identifiers for immune sequencing clone quantification. Study in general: Replicates involved a five-way split of RNA from about 20,000 or 100,000 naive CD8 cells, with sequencing of four.

This clonotype was seen ten or more times. The CDR3 totals 16 residues. CDR1 is SGHTA, CDR2 FQGNSA, per germline. Losses at the gene ends were 5 bases for V and 2 bases for J; bases not matched to a gene: 3. TCRdb recomputed calls from the PCR reads with MiXCR, one row per CDR3 protein. The profile shows around 40,000 distinct CDR3 sequences, around 21% of them singletons. The chain employs TRBV7-2 and TRBJ2-3; TRBD2 matches 14 bases. This sequence originates from a human donor in good health. Some libraries in this study had Jurkat cell RNA spiked in. Sequenced material: naive CD8+ T cells from blood, with Jurkat cell RNA spiked in. Subset given: FACS-sorted CD8+CD4-CCR7+CD45RA+ naive T cells. The CDR3 spells CASSLGLAGVTDTQYF. CDR3 sequence (DNA): TGTGCCAGCAGCCTGGGACTAGCGGGGGTCACAGATACGCAGTATTTT. Together with reference TRBV7-2 and TRBJ2-3, the CDR3 gives the full variable domain: GAGVSQSPSNKVTEKGKDVELRCDPISGHTALYWYRQSLGQGLEFLIYFQGNSAPDKSGLPSDRFSAERTGGSVSTLTIQRTQQEDSAVYLCASSLGLAGVTDTQYFGPGTRLTVL.